The source of this TCR beta chain is a study of cytomegalovirus exposure and HLA in healthy donors. Study in general: A data release that came early held approximately 85 million unique TCRs from HLA-typed donors.

Turning to this clone: The antigen remains unidentified.

60 Vbeta and 13 Jbeta primers were used in PCR. Some clones are missing from TCRdb's copy, which holds only in-frame ones; the method was immunoSEQ multiplex PCR. The table lists about 190,000 clones, about 80% of them singletons, with under 0.85% in the top ten. The study, taken as a whole, reports: Only CMV serostatus was available as immune exposure information. The study designated 150 to 200 TCR beta chains cytomegalovirus-associated. Cytomegalovirus status was reportedly diagnosed by the classifier with high specificity and sensitivity.

The clonotype was recovered from a boy younger than 18 in good health and CMV-seronegative. The sequencing input was PBMCs.

The CDR3 DNA follows: TGTGCCAGCAGTCCCTGGGACAGGGGTCTTCATGGCTACACCTTC. Protein sequence: CASSPWDRGLHGYTF. The V gene is TRBV6-5, the J gene TRBJ1-2; 10 bases map to TRBD1. The V segment lost 5 bases and the J segment 6 bases; nucleotides outside the gene matches: 9. CDR3 size: 15 residues. Looked up from germline, CDR1 is MNHEY and CDR2 is SVGAGI.